This T cell receptor (beta chain) originates from a study of cytomegalovirus exposure and HLA in healthy donors. About this clone itself: Antigen: not known.

Study-wide findings and caveats: As was reported, the classifier diagnosed cytomegalovirus status with high specificity and sensitivity. 150 to 200 TCR beta chains were listed as cytomegalovirus-associated.

Germline V CDR1 and CDR2: PRHDT, FYEKMQ (reference sequence). V was pared by 6 bases and J by 0 bases, with 11 bases between. This CDR3 is built from 15 residues. Profiled with immunoSEQ multiplex PCR; TCRdb holds only in-frame clones, not every one. The data show about 130,000 clones, about nine tenths seen once. The gene calls are TRBV13 and TRBJ2-2, with D perhaps TRBD2 (5 bases). Sequencing was carried out using PBMCs. The sequence came from a woman between 18 and 30 years old in good health and CMV-seronegative. CDR3 region: CASRTGNPNTGELFF. The CDR3 DNA follows: TGTGCCAGCAGAACGGGAAATCCGAACACCGGGGAGCTGTTTTTT.